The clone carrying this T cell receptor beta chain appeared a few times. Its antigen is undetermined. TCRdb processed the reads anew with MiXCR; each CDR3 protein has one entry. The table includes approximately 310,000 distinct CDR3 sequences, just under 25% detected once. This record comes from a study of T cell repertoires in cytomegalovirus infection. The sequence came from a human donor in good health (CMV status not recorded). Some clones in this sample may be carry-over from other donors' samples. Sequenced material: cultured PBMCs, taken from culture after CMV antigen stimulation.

Here the CDR3 reads CATRLAGHNEQFF. CDR3 sequence (DNA): TGTGCCACCCGACTAGCGGGGCACAATGAGCAGTTCTTC. The J gene is TRBJ2-1, the V gene TRBV6-5, with TRBD2 matching over 11 bases. Unmatched junction bases numbered 4, after V lost 10 bases and J lost 5 bases. Looked up from germline, CDR1 is MNHEY and CDR2 is SVGAGI. CDR3 length equals 13 residues.